The entry below describes one T cell receptor beta chain. The clone's antigen remains unknown. No qualities accompany the bases; no much larger clone lies one base away. This sample stems from a study of cytomegalovirus exposure and HLA in healthy donors (dated 2017 in TCRdb). With respect to the entire study: An earlier analysis of around 600 of the donors reported 250 to 350 Gb of sequence data and 100 million to 140 million unique TCR beta sequences from approximately 180 million T cells. Among about 400 genotyped donors of the cohort, an average of roughly 230,000 unique TCR beta nucleotide sequences was sequenced per donor, of which 15% to 20% were non-productive. Donor age, sex, ethnicity and CMV serostatus were compiled alongside the repertoire data. To predict cytomegalovirus infection status, the study combined high-throughput TCR immunosequencing, statistical association of individual TCRs with disease status, and machine learning. A later genetic analysis used genome-wide SNP genotypes for about three fifths of the roughly 700 donors, treating that subset as a discovery cohort. Typing coverage varied by locus: roughly 620-640 donors for A, B, C, DRB1 and DQB1; roughly 510 for DQA1; approximately 570 for DPA1; under 490 for DPB1. The T cell repertoires of under 750 subjects were profiled by immunosequencing and related to cytomegalovirus serostatus. HLA typing covered class I and class II loci at four-digit resolution. In addition to the first cohort of around 670 subjects, a separate validation cohort of 130 or so different subjects was used. The study aimed to test whether signatures of past pathogen exposure could be identified by cataloging public T cell receptors. About 280 gigabases of sequencing data and around 80 million unique TCR sequences made up an early release that covered approximately 650 HLA-typed donors. Every repertoire in the discovery cohort had been generated on one and the same sequencing platform. An earlier analysis of 587 of the donors used high-throughput TCR beta sequencing to judge whether each TCR beta V gene segment behaved as functional or pseudogenic. Because of strong linkage in the cohort, roughly five DR-DQ haplotypes were treated as single units for association and clustering. Of the approximately 400 genotyped donors, 65% to 90% fell in the genetic ancestry cluster associated with self-reported Caucasian donors. Rather than using new phenotypic data, the later analysis identified candidate immune exposures from TCR beta sequences and from how often those sequences occurred across donors. A later analysis re-analyzed previously published TCR beta repertoires from 650 to 800 donors and added high-resolution HLA genotyping to study TCR occurrence patterns.

What the study reported, not specific to this receptor: Because the 87-base-pair reads could not distinguish some IMGT-functional V segments, including TRBV6-2 and TRBV6-3, those segments were excluded. A later analysis found that TCR association rates varied across HLA loci, with DRB1 alleles showing the most associated TCRs and HLA-C alleles the fewest. Strong co-occurrence of HLA alleles, especially DR and DQ, made assigning TCR associations to individual alleles difficult. In the study, about 150 TCR beta chains were listed as associated with cytomegalovirus. According to a later analysis, most CMV-associated TCR beta chains appeared to be HLA-restricted, and the HLA associations seemed to be driven largely by CMV exposure. The authors suggested that the approach could potentially be generalized to other disease states and immunological phenotypes. Because counts were too low, seventeen rarely observed V segments, including chromosome 9 orphons, were left out of the earlier analysis of several hundred of the donors. According to a later analysis, parvovirus B19, influenza, CMV and Epstein-Barr virus appeared linked to several top co-occurrence clusters. The sequencing pipeline was judged likely to have produced a cluster of highly shared sequence variants as a technical artifact. In a later analysis, about 17,000 TCR beta sequences were associated with specific HLA alleles at a false discovery rate of 0.05. Broadly in line with IMGT annotations, most TCR beta V segments showed up in productive rearrangements about 90% or about 30% of the time in an earlier analysis of 587 of the donors. Presence/absence analyses assumed roughly uniform sequencing depth across donors, an assumption that may not hold. Most TCR sequences were observed very rarely across donors, whereas some public TCRs were present in many individuals. The classifier was reported to diagnose cytomegalovirus status with high specificity and sensitivity in both the original cohort and the validation cohort. According to a later genetic analysis, donors in an Asian-associated ancestry cluster had fewer N-insertions in productive TCRs than the roughly 660-donor mean. A further reported finding was that TCR beta sequences accurately predicted the HLA-A and HLA-B alleles for most subjects in the first cohort. Linkage disequilibrium might explain the correlated functional status among segregating V segments, but an unknown experimental factor could not be excluded. In vitro tests confirmed that a few of the cytomegalovirus-associated TCR beta chains recognize cytomegalovirus antigens. CMV serostatus was the only immune exposure information available for the cohort. In a later analysis, HLA-associated TCR beta chains were found to be more clonally expanded and to have lower generation probabilities than equally common non-associated chains. In this cohort, only TCR beta chains were sequenced, and detectable features were limited by the absence of alpha or paired-chain data. Because some donors lacked HLA typing at each locus, the association tests relied only on the typed subset. An association between a missense DCLRE1C variant and V-gene and J-gene trimming of TCR beta chains was found in a later genetic analysis and replicated in an independent cohort.

The cohort was made up of hundreds of healthy bone marrow donors. At the time of sampling, every cohort member was nominally healthy, though immune exposures that went unrecorded were likely present. The donor tested CMV seropositive and was one of the 289 seropositive cohort members. A peripheral blood sample was provided by each donor, and peripheral blood mononuclear cells were used for TCR beta sequencing. The Qiagen DNeasy Blood Extraction Kit was used to extract genomic DNA from the blood cell samples. Library preparation was by the immunoSEQ multiplex PCR assay. The multiplex PCR relied on a mix of 60 forward primers for TCR Vbeta segments and 13 reverse primers for TCR Jbeta segments. The CDR3 region of rearranged TCR beta genes was amplified from genomic DNA with a multiplex PCR assay. The amplified TCR beta libraries were sequenced on the Illumina HiSeq System as 87-base-pair reads. Under the source paper's analysis protocol: Across the roughly 640 repertoires, a later analysis counted roughly 84 million unique TCR beta chains, roughly 11 million of which were shared by at least two donors. A nearest-neighbor algorithm error-corrected the raw reads and collapsed the reads into unique sequences, merging closely related sequences to remove PCR and sequencing errors. Alignment of CDR3 sequences to IMGT reference sequences was used to assign V, D and J gene segments. For a sequence to be retained, a match of at least six nucleotides to both a V gene segment and a J gene segment was required. Rearrangements were called productive when the CDR3 lacked stop codons and stayed in frame with V and J; all others were non-productive. Following IMGT convention, CDR3 was defined as the stretch from the second conserved V-encoded cysteine up to the conserved J-encoded phenylalanine. Sequences without an unambiguous match to a single V gene segment were excluded from the earlier analysis of about 600 of the donors. An earlier analysis of over 450 of the donors classified V segments as functional when productive rearrangements were above 56.7% and as segregating when the standard deviation between donors was above 5%. A statistical classification framework was built for diagnosing cytomegalovirus status from the catalog of TCR beta chain sequences. V and J gene assignment, in a later analysis, came from comparing TCR nucleotide sequences with IMGT/GENE-DB human TR gene sequences. In a later analysis, CDR3 sequences and most-parsimonious VDJ recombination scenarios were assigned using the TCRdist pipeline. In a later analysis, every TCR beta chain was defined by the combination of its CDR3 amino acid sequence and its V-gene family, and reads without a unique V-gene family were dropped. As a way to deal with suspected cross-contamination and a sequencing artifact, a later analysis dropped roughly 600 nucleotide sequences that were highly shared and had low generation probability. For each public chain, a later analysis derived a clonal expansion index from normalized ranks of inferred template counts within each repertoire. A later analysis computed generation probabilities with a VDJ recombination model fitted to out-of-frame rearrangements, and checked the results against IGoR. A later analysis scored TCR-TCR, TCR-HLA and TCR-CMV co-occurrence with hypergeometric tests, applying a repertoire-size bias correction to TCR pairs. False discovery rates were estimated in a later analysis by permuting HLA or CMV assignments 20 times. In a later analysis, co-occurring TCRs were grouped with DBSCAN, and TCRdist sequence similarity was added when clustering was performed within HLA-allele-positive subsets. Co-occurrence clustering excluded repertoires with fewer than 30,000 or more than 120,000 public chains, plus five with anomalous nucleotide sharing. TCRdb took over this immuneACCESS table, retaining in-frame rearrangements with V and J assigned. Such tables are incomplete; in checked studies, under half of the missing clones stem from an unresolved V gene, and the remainder is unexplained. The DNA gave D and trimming, while V, J and clone size come from that table. The sample records roughly 100,000 clones, over 75% of which are singletons. Approximately 3.7% of the sample is in the top ten clones.

The CDR3 runs 15 amino acids, cysteine and phenylalanine included. This entry keeps only the CDR3 DNA: 45 bases, framed from base 1. The germline V and J ends show losses of 3 bases and 4 bases respectively, and no gene match explains 6 bases of the junction. The germline V gene (reference sequence) specifies LNHDA as CDR1 and SQIVND as CDR2. The TCR was taken from a female donor in good health and CMV-seropositive. Sequences were obtained from PBMCs. The sequence joins TRBV19 to TRBJ2-7, with 10 middle bases fitting TRBD2. The CDR3 protein: CASSIRLTSGYEQYF. The DNA reads TGTGCCAGTAGTATTCGGTTGACTAGCGGGTACGAGCAGTACTTC.